A selection of T cell receptor beta chains follows, all from one sample in a study of shared clonotypes between healthy human individuals. Here immunoSEQ multiplex PCR was the method, and the copy in TCRdb shows in-frame clones only, minus some. The table lists about 560,000 clones, about 80% of them singletons. Sequenced material: PBMCs. The receptor set was obtained from a woman in her 40s in good health. Some clones in this sample may be carry-over from other donors' samples. CDR3s include the opening cysteine and the closing phenylalanine or tryptophan. A D gene is named only where the DNA matches it firmly. Size values are once, few and many counts, or a class for expanded clones, and some rows have none.

d_call	j_call	clone_size	v_call	cdr3_aa	cdr3_nt
.	TRBJ2-7	.	TRBV11-1	CASSLIGESYEQYF	TGTGCCAGCAGCTTAATTGGGGAGTCCTACGAGCAGTACTTC
.	TRBJ1-2	.	TRBV6-5	CASSYSSGARYGYTF	TGTGCCAGCAGTTACTCGTCAGGGGCCCGCTATGGCTACACCTTC
TRBD1	TRBJ1-2	.	TRBV28	CASNDRAENYGYTF	TGTGCCAGCAATGACAGGGCCGAAAACTATGGCTACACCTTC
.	TRBJ2-1	.	TRBV19	CASSTSHGEQFF	TGTGCCAGTAGTACTAGCCACGGCGAGCAGTTCTTC
.	TRBJ1-5	.	TRBV5-4	CASSSLGTTRAYSNQPQHF	TGTGCCAGCAGCTCACTGGGGACCACGCGGGCTTATAGCAATCAGCCCCAGCATTTT
.	TRBJ1-1	.	TRBV10-3	CAISVRQDAEAFF	TGTGCCATCAGTGTCCGACAGGACGCTGAAGCTTTCTTT
TRBD2	TRBJ2-4	.	TRBV4-1	CASSHGLAGGLAKNIQYF	TGCGCCAGCAGCCACGGACTAGCGGGAGGACTAGCCAAAAACATTCAGTACTTC
TRBD2	TRBJ2-5	once	TRBV10-3	CAISRGLVEETQYF	TGTGCCATCAGTCGAGGACTAGTCGAGGAGACCCAGTACTTC
.	TRBJ2-7	.	TRBV7-1	CASSYLGKYEQYF	TGTGCCAGCAGCTACTTGGGTAAATACGAGCAGTACTTC
.	TRBJ2-5	.	TRBV7-8	CASSPRDPYRETQYF	TGTGCCAGCAGCCCCCGGGACCCCTATCGGGAGACCCAGTACTTC
TRBD1	TRBJ1-5	.	TRBV30	CAWSVKGGRQPQHF	TGTGCCTGGAGTGTTAAAGGGGGCAGACAGCCCCAGCATTTT
.	TRBJ2-5	.	TRBV28	CASNPTTDSRETQYF	TGTGCCAGCAACCCCACGACAGACAGCCGGGAGACCCAGTACTTC
.	TRBJ2-7	.	TRBV9	CASSSGHSSYEQYF	TGTGCCAGCAGCTCGGGACATAGCTCCTACGAGCAGTACTTC
TRBD2	TRBJ2-3	.	TRBV19	CASSASGRASKDTQYF	TGTGCCAGTAGTGCCAGCGGGAGGGCGTCTAAAGATACGCAGTATTTT
TRBD2	TRBJ2-1	once	TRBV7-2	CASSLVASGTWAEQFF	TGTGCCAGCAGCTTAGTAGCTAGCGGGACCTGGGCGGAGCAGTTCTTC
.	TRBJ2-7	.	TRBV7-3	CASSLNHGEPYEQYF	TGTGCCAGCAGCTTAAATCACGGGGAACCCTACGAGCAGTACTTC
.	TRBJ1-4	few	TRBV7-9	CASSLLKSGNEKLFF	TGTGCCAGCAGCTTGCTTAAGTCGGGAAACGAAAAACTGTTTTTT
TRBD2	TRBJ2-1	few	TRBV19	CASSLPGLAINEQFF	TGTGCCAGTAGCCTCCCGGGACTAGCCATCAATGAGCAGTTCTTC
TRBD1	TRBJ2-3	.	TRBV28	CASSQQGAPDTDTQYF	TGTGCCAGCAGTCAACAGGGGGCCCCCGACACAGATACGCAGTATTTT
TRBD2	TRBJ2-3	.	TRBV11-2	CASSLDPGASGSPTDTQYF	TGTGCCAGCAGCTTAGATCCGGGGGCTAGCGGGAGTCCCACAGATACGCAGTATTTT
.	TRBJ2-1	.	TRBV11-2	CASSLDRGGYNEQFF	TGTGCCAGCAGCTTAGACAGGGGGGGATACAATGAGCAGTTCTTC
.	TRBJ2-3	.	TRBV2	CASRTDSGVTDTQYF	TGTGCCAGCAGGACTGACTCTGGGGTCACAGATACGCAGTATTTT